Listed below are T cell receptor beta chains from one sample, sequenced in a study of regulatory T cells in long-lasting Graves disease. TCRdb ran MiXCR on the multiplex PCR reads and lists one entry per CDR3 protein. The sample holds approximately 350,000 distinct CDR3 sequences, roughly 24% seen once. The source was peripheral blood mononuclear cells (PBMCs), collected when the disease was refractory, from a patient treated with antithyroid drugs. The source is a woman aged 35 to 49 with Graves disease. CDR3s include the opening cysteine and the closing phenylalanine or tryptophan. A D gene is named only where the DNA matches it firmly. Size is stated for part of the rows, as once, few or many counts, or as a class when the clone is expanded.

>NA|TRBV5-4|NA|TRBJ1-1
CASRPNRNTEAFF
TGTGCCAGCAGACCCAACAGGAACACTGAAGCTTTCTTT
>NA|TRBV7-2|NA|TRBJ1-2
CASSRPGTINYGYTF
TGTGCCAGCAGCCGTCCCGGGACGATTAACTATGGCTACACCTTC
>once|TRBV6-4|NA|TRBJ2-7
CASRYTYRESYEQYF
TGTGCCAGCAGATACACATACAGGGAATCCTACGAGCAGTACTTC
>many|TRBV28|TRBD1|TRBJ2-5
CASSRAGTVFGGTQYF
TGTGCCAGCAGTCGCGCCGGGACAGTCTTTGGGGGGACCCAGTACTTC
>once|TRBV19|NA|TRBJ1-5
CASSWGGAGNQPQHF
TGTGCCAGTAGTTGGGGGGGCGCCGGCAATCAGCCCCAGCATTTT
>NA|TRBV11-2|NA|TRBJ2-7
CASSFLGGFEQYF
TGTGCCAGCAGCTTTCTTGGGGGGTTCGAGCAGTACTTC
>NA|TRBV29-1|TRBD2|TRBJ2-5
CSVVLAQETQYF
TGCAGCGTTGTACTAGCGCAAGAGACCCAGTACTTC
>many|TRBV29-1|TRBD2|TRBJ2-5
CSVPSSGGVAQYF
TGCAGCGTGCCTAGCTCGGGGGGAGTGGCCCAGTACTTC
>once|TRBV18|NA|TRBJ1-2
CASSPHGFFTSNYGYTF
TGTGCCAGCTCACCGCACGGGTTCTTCACCTCTAACTATGGCTACACCTTC
>many|TRBV27|TRBD1|TRBJ1-4
CASSPPGTGREKLFF
TGTGCCAGCAGTCCCCCCGGGACAGGTCGTGAAAAACTGTTTTTT
>few|TRBV2|NA|TRBJ1-2
CASSWLAGGYTF
TGTGCCAGCAGCTGGCTCGCGGGGGGCTACACCTTC
>NA|TRBV20-1|NA|TRBJ2-7
CSARDKLNGEQYF
TGCAGTGCTAGAGATAAGCTTAACGGGGAGCAGTACTTC
>few|TRBV20-1|TRBD1|TRBJ1-5
CSAVSLKDRGVNQPQHF
TGCAGTGCCGTAAGCCTGAAGGACAGGGGTGTTAATCAGCCCCAGCATTTT
>many|TRBV7-3|NA|TRBJ2-7
CASSLSGGTGYEQYF
TGTGCCAGCAGCCTTAGCGGCGGGACTGGCTACGAGCAGTACTTC
>many|TRBV12-3/TRBV12-4|NA|TRBJ2-2
CASLQSNTGELFF
TGTGCCAGCCTACAGTCGAACACCGGGGAGCTGTTTTTT
>many|TRBV28|NA|TRBJ1-1
CASKLQGNTEAFF
TGTGCCTCTAAGTTACAGGGTAACACTGAAGCTTTCTTT
>NA|TRBV14|NA|TRBJ2-5
CASSHSETQYF
TGTGCCAGCAGCCACTCGGAGACCCAGTACTTC
>NA|TRBV11-2|NA|TRBJ2-2
CASSSNGPGVFVGTGELFF
TGTGCCAGCAGCTCAAATGGGCCCGGGGTTTTCGTCGGCACCGGGGAGCTGTTTTTT
>NA|TRBV6-5|NA|TRBJ2-2
CASSYSAETTNTGELFF
TGTGCCAGCAGTTACTCAGCGGAGACTACGAACACCGGGGAGCTGTTTTTT
>few|TRBV4-1|NA|TRBJ2-7
CASSPTSLPDYEQYF
TGCGCCAGCAGCCCCACTTCACTACCCGATTACGAGCAGTACTTC
>many|TRBV20-1|NA|TRBJ1-2
CSARVSGTSYGYTF
TGCAGTGCTAGAGTGTCAGGGACCTCCTATGGCTACACCTTC
>NA|TRBV10-3|NA|TRBJ2-3
CAISLLVTDTQYF
TGTGCCATCAGTCTACTAGTAACAGATACGCAGTATTTT
>many|TRBV3-1|NA|TRBJ2-7
CASSQDYEQYF
TGTGCCAGCAGCCAAGACTACGAGCAGTACTTC
>many|TRBV6-5|NA|TRBJ1-1
CASSYDLLNTEAFF
TGTGCCAGCAGTTACGACCTATTGAACACTGAAGCTTTCTTT
>NA|TRBV7-9|NA|TRBJ2-7
CASSPGPRVLRYEQYF
TGTGCCAGCAGCCCCGGACCCAGGGTTCTCCGCTACGAGCAGTACTTC
>many|TRBV28|NA|TRBJ2-2
CASSLESAGELFF
TGTGCCAGCAGTTTAGAGTCGGCCGGGGAGCTGTTTTTT
>NA|TRBV10-3|NA|TRBJ2-7
CAIRDRDDYEQYF
TGTGCCATCAGGGACCGGGACGACTACGAGCAGTACTTC
>many|TRBV6-6|NA|TRBJ2-7
CASSYSSGEQYF
TGTGCCAGCAGTTACTCGAGCGGCGAGCAGTACTTC
>many|TRBV20-1|NA|TRBJ2-7
CSAPAILANSYEQYF
TGCAGTGCGCCCGCCATCCTAGCGAACTCCTACGAGCAGTACTTC
>many|TRBV7-9|TRBD1|TRBJ2-7
CASSSGTGLNYEQYF
TGTGCCAGCAGCAGTGGGACAGGGCTTAACTACGAGCAGTACTTC
>many|TRBV15|NA|TRBJ2-7
CATSRTTYEQYF
TGTGCCACCAGCAGGACCACCTACGAGCAGTACTTC
>NA|TRBV24-1|TRBD2|TRBJ2-1
CATSDPSGRSSYNEQFF
TGTGCCACCAGTGATCCTAGCGGGAGAAGCTCCTACAATGAGCAGTTCTTC
>many|TRBV14|TRBD1|TRBJ1-2
CASSQGQRGWNYGYTF
TGTGCCAGCAGCCAGGGACAGAGAGGATGGAACTATGGCTACACCTTC
>many|TRBV28|TRBD1|TRBJ2-1
CASSPGTGYNEQFF
TGTGCCAGCAGTCCCGGGACAGGGTACAATGAGCAGTTCTTC
>NA|TRBV28|TRBD1|TRBJ1-6
CASSLDRPSSYNSPLHF
TGTGCCAGCAGTTTGGACAGGCCGAGCTCCTATAATTCACCCCTCCACTTT
>few|TRBV20-1|TRBD1|TRBJ1-3
CSARVGTGRNTIYF
TGCAGTGCTAGAGTTGGGACAGGGAGAAACACCATATATTTT
>many|TRBV12-3/TRBV12-4|TRBD1|TRBJ1-2
CASSSEGARGYTF
TGTGCCAGCAGTTCTGAGGGGGCGCGAGGCTACACCTTC